Listed below are T cell receptor beta chains from one sample, sequenced in a study of blood T cell repertoires in COVID-19. Generated by immunoSEQ multiplex PCR, the TCRdb table keeps only in-frame clones and is missing some. The sample shows about 200,000 clones, 80% to 90% of them seen only once. The sample was peripheral blood. The origin of the receptors is a man in his sixties with acute or convalescent COVID-19. CDR3s include the opening cysteine and the closing phenylalanine or tryptophan. Fields, in order: V gene, CDR3 protein.

V: TRBV6-5
CDR3: CASSLWTSGSNEQFF

V: TRBV18
CDR3: CASSPLQQGENTEAFF

V: TRBV27
CDR3: CASRQRWTGDTQYF

V: TRBV28
CDR3: CASTKGGRRNQPQHF

V: TRBV12-5
CDR3: CASRQGQAGANVLTF

V: TRBV20-1
CDR3: CSASGQGGEKLFF

V: TRBV27
CDR3: CASHPGGGTGELFF

V: TRBV5-4
CDR3: CASSLAASANTGELFF

V: TRBV6-5
CDR3: CASSRGSGDQETQYF

V: TRBV28
CDR3: CASSLPRGVGTEAFF